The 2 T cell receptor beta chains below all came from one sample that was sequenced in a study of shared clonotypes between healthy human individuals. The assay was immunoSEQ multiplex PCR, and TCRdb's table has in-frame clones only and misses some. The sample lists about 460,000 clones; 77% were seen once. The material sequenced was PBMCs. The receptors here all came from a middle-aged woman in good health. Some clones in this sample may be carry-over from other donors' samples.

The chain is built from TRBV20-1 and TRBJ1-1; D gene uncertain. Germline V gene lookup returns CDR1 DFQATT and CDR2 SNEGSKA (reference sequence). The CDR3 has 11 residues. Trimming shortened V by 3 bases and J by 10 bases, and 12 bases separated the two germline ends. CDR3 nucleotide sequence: TGCAGTGCTAGTGTGGGTACGACAGCTTTCTTT. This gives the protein CSASVGTTAFF.

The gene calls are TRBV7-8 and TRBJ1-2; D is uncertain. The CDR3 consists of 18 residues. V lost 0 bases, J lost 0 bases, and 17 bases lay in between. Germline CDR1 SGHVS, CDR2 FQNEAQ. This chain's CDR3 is CASSLAWSGLRANYGYTF. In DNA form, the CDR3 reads TGTGCCAGCAGCTTAGCGTGGTCAGGACTCCGAGCTAACTATGGCTACACCTTC.